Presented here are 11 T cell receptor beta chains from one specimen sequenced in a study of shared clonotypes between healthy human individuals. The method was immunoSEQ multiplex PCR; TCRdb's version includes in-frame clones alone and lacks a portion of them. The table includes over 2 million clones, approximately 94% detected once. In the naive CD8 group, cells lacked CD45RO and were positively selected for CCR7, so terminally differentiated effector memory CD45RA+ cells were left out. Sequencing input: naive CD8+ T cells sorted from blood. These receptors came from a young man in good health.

Written as DNA, the CDR3 is TGCGCCACCAAGGCCGGGACAGCGCTATATAATGAGCAGTTCTTC. Protein: CATKAGTALYNEQFF. V gene TRBV10-2 combines with J gene TRBJ2-1, with 7 bases identical to TRBD1. Germline assignment: CDR1 WSHSY and CDR2 SAAADI. The CDR3 runs 15 residues. V shed 10 bases, J shed 7 bases, and the junction held 16 bases outside the gene matches.

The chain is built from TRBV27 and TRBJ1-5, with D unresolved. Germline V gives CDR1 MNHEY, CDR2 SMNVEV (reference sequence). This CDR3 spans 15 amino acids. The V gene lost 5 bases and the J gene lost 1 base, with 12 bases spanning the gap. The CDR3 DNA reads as TGTGCCAGCAGTCCCTCTTTCTTCAGCAATCAGCCCCAGCATTTT. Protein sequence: CASSPSFFSNQPQHF.

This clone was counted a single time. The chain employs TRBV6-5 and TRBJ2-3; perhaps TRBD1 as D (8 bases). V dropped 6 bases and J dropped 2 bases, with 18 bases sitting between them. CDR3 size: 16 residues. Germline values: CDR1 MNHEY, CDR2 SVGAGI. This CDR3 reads CASRYRGGGTTDTQYF. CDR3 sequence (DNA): TGTGCCAGCAGGTACAGGGGGGGAGGGACCACAGATACGCAGTATTTT.

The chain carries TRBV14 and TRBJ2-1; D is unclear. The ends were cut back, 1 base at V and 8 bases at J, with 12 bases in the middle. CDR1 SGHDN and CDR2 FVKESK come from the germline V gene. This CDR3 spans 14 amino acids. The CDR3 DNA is TGTGCCAGCAGCCAAGTTTTTTCTGTCGATGAGCAGTTCTTC. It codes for CASSQVFSVDEQFF.

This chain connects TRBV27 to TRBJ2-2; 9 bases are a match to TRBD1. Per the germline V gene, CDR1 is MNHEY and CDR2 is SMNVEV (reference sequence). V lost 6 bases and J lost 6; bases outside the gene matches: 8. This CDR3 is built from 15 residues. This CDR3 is CASRQGARGAGELFF. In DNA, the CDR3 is TGTGCCAGCAGACAGGGGGCGCGAGGGGCCGGGGAGCTGTTTTTT.

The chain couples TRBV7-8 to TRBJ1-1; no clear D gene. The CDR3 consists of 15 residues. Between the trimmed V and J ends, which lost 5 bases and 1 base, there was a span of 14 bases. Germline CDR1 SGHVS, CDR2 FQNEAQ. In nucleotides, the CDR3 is TGTGCCAGCAGCCCGGGCGGGGAGACGAACACTGAAGCTTTCTTT. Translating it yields CASSPGGETNTEAFF.

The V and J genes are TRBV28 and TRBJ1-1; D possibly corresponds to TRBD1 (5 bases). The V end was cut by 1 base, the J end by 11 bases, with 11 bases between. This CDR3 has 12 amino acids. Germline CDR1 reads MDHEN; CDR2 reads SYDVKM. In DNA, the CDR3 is TGTGCCAGCAGTTTATCCGGGACCGGGGCTTTCTTT. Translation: CASSLSGTGAFF.

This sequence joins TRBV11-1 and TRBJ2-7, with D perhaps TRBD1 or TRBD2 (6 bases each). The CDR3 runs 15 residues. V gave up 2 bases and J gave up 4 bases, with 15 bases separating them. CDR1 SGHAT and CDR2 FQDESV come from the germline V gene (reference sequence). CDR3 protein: CASSLLGGSEYEQYF. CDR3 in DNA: TGTGCCAGCAGCTTACTGGGGGGCTCTGAGTACGAGCAGTACTTC.

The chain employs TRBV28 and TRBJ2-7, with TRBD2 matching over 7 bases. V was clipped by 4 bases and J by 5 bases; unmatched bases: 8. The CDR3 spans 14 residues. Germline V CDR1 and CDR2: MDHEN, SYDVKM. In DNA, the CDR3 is TGTGCCAGCAGTTCTGGGGCGGGGGTCCACGAGCAGTACTTC. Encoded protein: CASSSGAGVHEQYF.

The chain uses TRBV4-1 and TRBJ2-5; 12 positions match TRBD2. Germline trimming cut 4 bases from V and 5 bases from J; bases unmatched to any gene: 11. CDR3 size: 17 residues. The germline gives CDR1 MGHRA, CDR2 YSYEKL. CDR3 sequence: CASSLRTSGALRETQYF. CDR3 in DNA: TGCGCCAGCAGCCTCAGGACTAGCGGGGCCCTCCGGGAGACCCAGTACTTC.

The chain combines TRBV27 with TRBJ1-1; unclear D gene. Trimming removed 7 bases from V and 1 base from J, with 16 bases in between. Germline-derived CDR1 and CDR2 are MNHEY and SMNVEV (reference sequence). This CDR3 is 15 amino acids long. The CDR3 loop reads CASTSLDGGNTEAFF. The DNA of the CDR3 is TGTGCCAGCACCTCCCTGGACGGAGGGAACACTGAAGCTTTCTTT.